The text below deals with one T cell receptor beta chain. These data are taken from a study of cytomegalovirus exposure and HLA in healthy donors. With 60 Vbeta and 13 Jbeta primers, the PCR was carried out. TCRdb keeps only in-frame clones here, not all; method: immunoSEQ multiplex PCR. In the table there are about 190,000 clones, roughly 83% of which are singletons. Per germline, CDR1 MNHNS and CDR2 SASEGT. Between the trimmed V and J ends, which lost 2 bases and 0 bases, there was a span of 10 bases. The CDR3 runs to 15 residues. This chain connects TRBV6-1 to TRBJ1-1; no firm D call. Material for sequencing was PBMCs. This clonotype was obtained from a boy younger than 10 in good health and CMV-seronegative. CDR3 sequence (DNA): TGTGCCAGCAGTGAATCCGTAGATGTGAACACTGAAGCTTTCTTT. As protein: CASSESVDVNTEAFF.